Ten or more counts support the clone carrying this T cell receptor beta chain. The antigen remains undetermined. These data come from a study of early T cells in non-severe SARS-CoV-2 infection. The V end was cut by 1 base, the J end by 12 bases, with 13 bases between. The CDR3 runs to 12 residues. Overall study findings and caveats: Matches to VDJdb favored anti-spike CD8 responses and missed private and CD4 specificities.

Each cDNA molecule carried a unique molecular identifier. Each CDR3 protein is one row after TCRdb ran MiXCR on the 5' RACE reads. The sample lists 25,000 to 30,000 distinct CDR3 sequences; approximately 4.2% were seen once. Sequenced: whole blood. The receptor comes from an adult who was a healthcare worker with PCR-confirmed SARS-CoV-2 infection or an uninfected control (not recorded which). The chain has TRBV12-3 or TRBV12-4 and TRBJ2-7; D is ambiguous. In DNA form, the CDR3 reads TGTGCCAGCAGTTTAGTTCAGCCCCAAAGGTACTTC. Protein sequence: CASSLVQPQRYF.